The 30 T cell receptor beta chains listed next were all sequenced from one sample in a study of blood T cell repertoires in COVID-19. The protocol was immunoSEQ multiplex PCR, while the TCRdb copy is restricted to in-frame clones and leaves out a portion. Of 150,000 or so clones listed, approximately 88% are singletons. The sequenced material came from PBMCs or T cells enriched from blood (not recorded which). The receptors were gathered from a man in his sixties or seventies who had been exposed to COVID-19.

The rearrangement links TRBV11-2 to TRBJ2-1, with TRBD2 matching over 7 bases. CDR1 and CDR2 (germline): SGHAT, FQNNGV. The CDR3 consists of 17 residues. V lost 1 base, J lost 3 bases, and 9 bases stayed unmatched. CDR3 in amino acids: CASSLVPRGGGYNEQFF. Here the CDR3 DNA reads TGTGCCAGCAGCTTAGTCCCTCGGGGCGGGGGCTACAATGAGCAGTTCTTC.

The rearrangement links TRBV28 to TRBJ2-1; D ambiguous. The CDR3 extends over 13 amino acids. CDR1 is MDHEN and CDR2 is SYDVKM in the germline V gene. V lost 2 bases to trimming and J lost 6 bases, with 8 bases between them. The CDR3 loop reads CASSLMASNEQFF. The CDR3 region has the DNA TGTGCCAGCAGTTTAATGGCCTCCAATGAGCAGTTCTTC. The variable domain in full, completed from reference TRBV28 and TRBJ2-1, reads DVKVTQSSRYLVKRTGEKVFLECVQDMDHENMFWYRQDPGLGLRLIYFSYDVKMKEKGDIPEGYSVSREKKERFSLILESASTNQTSMYLCASSLMASNEQFFGPGTRLTVL.

The genes are TRBV19 and TRBJ2-1, with 8 bases aligning to TRBD2. The trim removed 10 bases at V and 0 bases at J, leaving 8 bases unmatched. Germline V gives CDR1 LNHDA, CDR2 SQIVND (reference sequence). The CDR3 has 15 residues. For the CDR3, the DNA is TGTGCCACCCAGCGGGAGATAAGCTCCTACAATGAGCAGTTCTTC. Amino acids: CATQREISSYNEQFF.

This sequence joins TRBV5-4 and TRBJ2-3, with TRBD2 as a possible D gene (5 bases). Deletions cut 0 bases from V and 4 bases from J, with 12 bases between. Per germline, CDR1 SGHNT and CDR2 YYREEE (reference sequence). CDR3 length: 15 residues. The CDR3 nucleotides are TGTGCCAGCAGCTTGGGTGGTGTTAGCGCAGATACGCAGTATTTT. It yields the protein CASSLGGVSADTQYF.

CDR3 loop: CASSLLGTGLDEQFF. The CDR3 DNA sequence: TGTGCCAGCAGCCTCCTAGGGACAGGGCTCGATGAGCAGTTCTTC. The J gene is TRBJ2-1, the V gene TRBV5-6, with 9 bases that match TRBD1. CDR3 length equals 15 residues. Looked up from germline, CDR1 is SGHDT and CDR2 is YYEEEE. The ends lost 4 bases at V and 8 bases at J; junction bases unmatched: 10.

The chain has TRBV19 and TRBJ2-1, with 7 nucleotides matching TRBD1. Germline trimming cut 10 bases from V and 2 bases from J; bases unmatched to any gene: 14. The CDR3 covers 16 residues. Germline V lookup: CDR1 LNHDA, CDR2 SQIVND (reference sequence). The CDR3 region has the DNA TGTGCCACCTCAGACAGGGTGGGTTTCACCTACAATGAGCAGTTCTTC. Amino acids: CATSDRVGFTYNEQFF.

V is TRBV7-2 and J is TRBJ1-1, with TRBD1 identical over 7 bases. The CDR3 runs 15 residues. Trimming cost V 7 bases and J 1 base; bases outside gene matches: 9. Germline V gives CDR1 SGHTA, CDR2 FQGNSA. The chain's CDR3 is CASTLRTGWNTEAFF. Here the CDR3 DNA reads TGTGCCAGCACCCTACGGACAGGTTGGAACACTGAAGCTTTCTTT. Filled out from reference TRBV7-2 and TRBJ1-1, the complete variable domain reads GAGVSQSPSNKVTEKGKDVELRCDPISGHTALYWYRQSLGQGLEFLIYFQGNSAPDKSGLPSDRFSAERTGGSVSTLTIQRTQQEDSAVYLCASTLRTGWNTEAFFGQGTRLTVV.

This sequence joins TRBV7-9 and TRBJ2-1; maybe TRBD2 (6 bases). The CDR3 spans 15 residues. The germline gives CDR1 SEHNR, CDR2 FQNEAQ (reference sequence). V shed 5 bases and J shed 7 bases, with 18 bases lying between them. CDR3 DNA: TGTGCCAGCAGCGTAACCGGGACTCTCTGGAATGAGCAGTTCTTC. This gives the protein CASSVTGTLWNEQFF.

The chain couples TRBV7-2 to TRBJ1-6, with 7 positions matching TRBD1. The germline V gene has CDR1 SGHTA and CDR2 FQGNSA. Trimming cost V 1 base and J 10 bases; bases outside gene matches: 4. The CDR3 covers 14 residues. The CDR3 DNA is TGTGCCAGCAGCTTAGGCCAGGGGGGATCACCCCTCCACTTT. It codes for CASSLGQGGSPLHF.

The gene calls are TRBV7-2 and TRBJ2-7, with TRBD2 matching over 10 bases. After removal of 5 bases from V and 4 bases from J, the junction contained 5 bases not matched to a gene. The CDR3 has 14 residues. Germline V gives CDR1 SGHTA, CDR2 FQGNSA. CDR3 loop: CASSPERGGYEQYF. In DNA form, the CDR3 reads TGTGCCAGCAGCCCCGAGCGGGGGGGTTACGAGCAGTACTTC.

The rearrangement links TRBV6-2 or TRBV6-3 to TRBJ2-1; perhaps TRBD1 as D (6 bases). Germline assignment: CDR1 MNHEY and CDR2 SVGEGT. There are 18 residues in the CDR3. The V and J ends lost 0 bases and 2 bases respectively, with 17 bases between them. The CDR3 spells CASSYSGALPGAYNEQFF. The DNA for the CDR3 is TGTGCCAGCAGTTACTCGGGCGCCCTGCCAGGGGCCTACAATGAGCAGTTCTTC.

The rearrangement uses TRBV4-3 and TRBJ1-1; tentatively, D is TRBD1 (6 bases). The CDR3 is 16 residues long. Trimming stripped 0 bases from V and 9 bases from J, with 20 bases between. The germline V gene encodes CDR1 LGHNA and CDR2 YSLEER. Here the CDR3 DNA reads TGCGCCAGCAGCCAAGAACTCGGGAGGGGGACATCTAAAGCTTTCTTT. This sequence encodes CASSQELGRGTSKAFF.

CDR3 in amino acids: CASSLRQGLQETQYF. For the CDR3, the DNA is TGTGCCAGTAGCCTCCGACAGGGTTTACAAGAGACCCAGTACTTC. The chain joins TRBV19 to TRBJ2-5; TRBD1 agrees at 7 bases. The CDR3 has 15 amino acids. The trim removed 6 bases at V and 2 bases at J, leaving 9 bases unmatched. Per the germline V gene, CDR1 is LNHDA and CDR2 is SQIVND (reference sequence).

The chain carries TRBV10-1 and TRBJ2-3; D is possibly TRBD2 (6 bases). V was pared by 4 bases and J by 1 base, with 15 bases between. Germline V gene lookup returns CDR1 WNHNN and CDR2 SYGVQD (reference sequence). The CDR3 runs to 16 residues. The chain's CDR3 is CASSARSGAGTDTQYF. For the CDR3, the DNA is TGCGCCAGCAGTGCCCGTAGCGGAGCCGGCACAGATACGCAGTATTTT.

The chain has TRBV6-5 and TRBJ1-6, with a tentative D call TRBD1 (5 bases). Between the trimmed V and J ends, which lost 6 bases and 1 base, there was a span of 10 bases. Per germline, CDR1 MNHEY and CDR2 SVGAGI. The CDR3 contains 15 residues. CDR3 in amino acids: CASRDSYSYNSPLHF. The CDR3 DNA follows: TGTGCCAGCAGAGACAGCTATTCCTATAATTCACCCCTCCACTTT.

This chain uses TRBV5-1 with TRBJ2-7, with 9 bases identical to TRBD1. CDR1 is SGHRS and CDR2 is YFSETQ in the germline V gene. The CDR3 is made up of 14 amino acids. V lost 4 bases and J lost 7; bases outside the gene matches: 9. CDR3: CASSLRTGEGEQYF. CDR3 coding DNA: TGCGCCAGCAGCCTAAGGACAGGGGAAGGGGAGCAGTACTTC.

This clone occurred a few times. The J gene is TRBJ1-1, the V gene TRBV3-1 (or the pseudogene TRBV3-2), with 9 bases lining up with TRBD1. In germline, CDR1 is LGHDT, CDR2 YNNKEL (reference sequence). The CDR3 contains 16 residues. The J segment lost 4 bases and the V segment lost 10 bases, leaving 16 bases of the junction unmatched. CDR3 sequence: CATVRTGGVYPTEAFF. CDR3 nucleotide sequence: TGTGCCACCGTTCGAACAGGGGGCGTCTATCCCACTGAAGCTTTCTTT.

The CDR3: CASGGREDQPQHF. The CDR3 DNA reads TGTGCTAGTGGGGGGAGGGAGGACCAGCCCCAGCATTTT. The chain employs TRBV12-5 and TRBJ1-5; D call uncertain. The V end lost 6 bases, the J end lost 7 bases, and 13 bases lay between the germline ends. CDR1 is LGHNT and CDR2 is FRNRAP in the germline V gene. This CDR3 comprises 13 residues.

J is TRBJ2-3 and V is TRBV18, with D possibly being TRBD1 (5 bases). CDR1 is KGHSH and CDR2 is LQKENI in the germline V gene. Trimming removed 2 bases from V and 0 bases from J, with 9 bases in between. CDR3 length equals 15 residues. CDR3 residues: CASSPGAVSTDTQYF. The CDR3 DNA follows: TGTGCCAGCTCACCAGGGGCGGTTAGCACAGATACGCAGTATTTT. The full variable domain, rest sourced from reference TRBV18 and TRBJ2-3, is NAGVMQNPRHLVRRRGQEARLRCSPMKGHSHVYWYRQLPEEGLKFMVYLQKENIIDESGMPKERFSAEFPKEGPSILRIQQVVRGDSAAYFCASSPGAVSTDTQYFGPGTRLTVL.

The chain carries TRBV19 and TRBJ2-7; 7 bases align to TRBD1. CDR3 size: 14 residues. From germline, CDR1 is LNHDA and CDR2 SQIVND (reference sequence). The junction had 5 bases not matched to a gene; V was cut back by 6 bases and J by 0 bases. The CDR3 DNA is TGTGCCAGTAGGTGGGACAGTAGCTCCTACGAGCAGTACTTC. Translation: CASRWDSSSYEQYF. Variable domain in full (rest from reference TRBV19 and TRBJ2-7): DGGITQSPKYLFRKEGQNVTLSCEQNLNHDAMYWYRQDPGQGLRLIYYSQIVNDFQKGDIAEGYSVSREKKESFPLTVTSAQKNPTAFYLCASRWDSSSYEQYFGPGTRLTVT.

This sequence joins TRBV11-2 and TRBJ2-1; 7 bases fit TRBD2. CDR1 is SGHAT and CDR2 is FQNNGV in the germline V gene. The CDR3 spans 17 residues. V trimming: 4 bases; J trimming: 5 bases; junction bases outside the gene matches: 14. As DNA, the CDR3 is TGTGCCAGCAGCTCCAGTAGCGGGTTCCCCCGGGACAATGAGCAGTTCTTC. As protein: CASSSSSGFPRDNEQFF.

Regarding this clone: The same CDR3 can be traced to other DNA sequences in this sample. The chain employs TRBV28 and TRBJ1-5; D unclear. Germline V lookup: CDR1 MDHEN, CDR2 SYDVKM. Trimming pared 6 bases from V and 3 bases from J, leaving 12 bases between. This CDR3 is 14 amino acids long. The CDR3 region has the DNA TGTGCCAGCAGCTCACCGGGTTCCAATCAGCCCCAGCATTTT. Its translation is CASSSPGSNQPQHF.

This rearrangement joins TRBV6-5 to TRBJ1-4; D possibly corresponds to TRBD1 (5 bases). V lost 6 bases, J lost 2 bases, and 10 bases lay in between. Germline V CDR1 and CDR2: MNHEY, SVGAGI. This CDR3 region has 14 residues. The CDR3 nucleotides are TGTGCCAGCAGGCAACGGGGGACTAATGAAAAACTGTTTTTT. It encodes CASRQRGTNEKLFF.

The V gene is TRBV10-3, the J gene TRBJ2-7; TRBD1 aligns across 11 bases. V lost 3 bases to trimming and J lost 1 base; unmatched junction nucleotides: 2. The CDR3 contains 15 residues. Germline lookup yields CDR1 ENHRY and CDR2 SYGVKD. The CDR3 sequence is CAISDRDRGSYEQYF. CDR3 DNA sequence: TGTGCCATCAGTGATAGGGACAGGGGGTCCTACGAGCAGTACTTC.

The rearrangement joins TRBV5-1 to TRBJ2-7, with TRBD1 identical over 7 bases. V lost 4 bases to trimming and J lost 5 bases; unmatched junction nucleotides: 15. The germline CDR1 and CDR2 sequences are SGHRS and YFSETQ. CDR3 length: 16 residues. CDR3 loop: CASSANLGQPSNEQYF. CDR3 DNA: TGCGCCAGCAGCGCCAATCTGGGACAGCCCTCGAACGAGCAGTACTTC.

V is TRBV24-1 and J is TRBJ2-1, with 12 positions matching TRBD2. Germline CDR1 KGHDR, CDR2 SFDVKD. This CDR3 is built from 17 residues. After removal of 3 bases from V and 6 bases from J, the junction contained 8 bases not matched to a gene. CDR3 protein: CATSDPSGLAGTNEQFF. Here the CDR3 DNA reads TGTGCCACCAGTGATCCCTCTGGACTAGCGGGGACCAATGAGCAGTTCTTC.

This chain joins TRBV4-1 and TRBJ1-1; weak D call: TRBD1 (6 bases). Deletions cut 0 bases from V and 4 bases from J, with 12 bases between. Germline lookup yields CDR1 MGHRA and CDR2 YSYEKL. The CDR3 spans 15 residues. CDR3 DNA sequence: TGCGCCAGCAGCCAAGACGGGAGGGGGGGCACTGAAGCTTTCTTT. Its protein product is CASSQDGRGGTEAFF.

CDR3 coding DNA: TGTGCCAGCAGCCCAGGCGCAGGCGGGGGGGCCACAGATACGCAGTATTTT. Amino acids: CASSPGAGGGATDTQYF. This chain uses TRBV5-4 with TRBJ2-3; 9 nucleotides match TRBD2. In germline, CDR1 is SGHNT, CDR2 YYREEE (reference sequence). V gave up 4 bases and J gave up 2 bases; unmatched junction bases: 11. The CDR3 totals 17 residues.

J is TRBJ2-3 and V is TRBV25-1, with a weak D call TRBD2 (5 bases). The germline V gene has CDR1 MGHDK and CDR2 SYGVNS. The CDR3 is 16 amino acids. The V and J ends lost 5 bases and 6 bases respectively, with 21 bases between them. CDR3 DNA sequence: TGTGCCAGCAGTCCCCTGGGCGGGCCATACACGGATACGCAGTATTTT. This codes for CASSPLGGPYTDTQYF.

CDR3 protein: CSVAIGRSYEQYF. In nucleotides, the CDR3 is TGCAGCGTTGCCATTGGGAGATCCTACGAGCAGTACTTC. V usage is TRBV29-1 and J usage is TRBJ2-7; TRBD2 is a possible D gene (5 bases). Germline CDR1 reads SQVTM; CDR2 reads ANQGSEA. CDR3 length: 13 residues. The ends were cut back, 4 bases at V and 1 base at J, with 11 bases in the middle.